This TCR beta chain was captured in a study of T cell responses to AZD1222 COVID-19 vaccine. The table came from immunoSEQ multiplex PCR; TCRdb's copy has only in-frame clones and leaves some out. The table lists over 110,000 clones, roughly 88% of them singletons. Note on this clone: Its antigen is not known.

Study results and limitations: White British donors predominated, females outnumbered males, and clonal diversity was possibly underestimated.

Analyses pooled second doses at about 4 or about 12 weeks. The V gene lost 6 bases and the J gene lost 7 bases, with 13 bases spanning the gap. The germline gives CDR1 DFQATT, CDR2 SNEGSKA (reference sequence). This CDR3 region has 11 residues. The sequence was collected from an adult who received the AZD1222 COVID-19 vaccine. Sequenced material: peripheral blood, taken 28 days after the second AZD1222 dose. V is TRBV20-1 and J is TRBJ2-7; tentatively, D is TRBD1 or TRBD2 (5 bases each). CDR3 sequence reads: CSAAARGEQYF. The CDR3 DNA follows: TGCAGTGCCGCGGCGAGGGGTGAGCAGTACTTC.